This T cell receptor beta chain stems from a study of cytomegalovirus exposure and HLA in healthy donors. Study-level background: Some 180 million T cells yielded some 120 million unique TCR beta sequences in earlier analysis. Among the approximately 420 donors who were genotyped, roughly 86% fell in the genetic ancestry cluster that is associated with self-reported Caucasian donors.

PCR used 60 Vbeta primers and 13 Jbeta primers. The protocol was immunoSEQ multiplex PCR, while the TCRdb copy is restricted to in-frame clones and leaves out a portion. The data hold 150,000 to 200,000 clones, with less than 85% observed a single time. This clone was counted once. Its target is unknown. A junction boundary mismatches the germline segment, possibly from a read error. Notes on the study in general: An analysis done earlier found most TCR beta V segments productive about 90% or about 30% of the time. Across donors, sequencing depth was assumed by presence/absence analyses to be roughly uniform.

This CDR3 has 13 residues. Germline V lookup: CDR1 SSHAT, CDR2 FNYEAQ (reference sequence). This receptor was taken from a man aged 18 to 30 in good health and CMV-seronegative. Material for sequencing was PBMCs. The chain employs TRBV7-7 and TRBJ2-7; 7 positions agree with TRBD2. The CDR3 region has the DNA TGTGCTAGCAGCTTCGGGACTAACTACGAGCAGTACTTC. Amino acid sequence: CASSFGTNYEQYF.